This T cell receptor (beta chain) was profiled in a study of T cell repertoires in cytomegalovirus infection. Study-level information: Signatures in public TCR beta sequences pointed to both CMV infection and matching HLA type. Points from the study as a whole: HLA-C-restricted CMV-specific TCR beta clonotypes prevailed in the ex vivo response. Carriage of CMV together with the relevant HLA was identifiable through cumulative public TCR beta family frequency.

This CDR3 is 13 amino acids long. V was trimmed by 7 bases and J by 0 bases, leaving 10 bases between them. CDR1 is MDHEN, CDR2 SYDVKM, per germline. Concerning this clonotype: The antigen is undetermined.

MiXCR, applied by TCRdb to the reads, yields one record per CDR3 protein. The sample lists around 530,000 distinct CDR3 sequences; 26% were seen once. Sequencing was done on a sample of PBMCs. The sequence came from a human donor in good health (CMV status not recorded). Some clones in this sample may be carry-over from other donors' samples. The J gene is TRBJ2-7, the V gene TRBV28; D ambiguous. The CDR3 nucleotides are TGTGCCAGCACAGACTCCAGCTCCTACGAGCAGTACGTC. Translation: CASTDSSSYEQYV.